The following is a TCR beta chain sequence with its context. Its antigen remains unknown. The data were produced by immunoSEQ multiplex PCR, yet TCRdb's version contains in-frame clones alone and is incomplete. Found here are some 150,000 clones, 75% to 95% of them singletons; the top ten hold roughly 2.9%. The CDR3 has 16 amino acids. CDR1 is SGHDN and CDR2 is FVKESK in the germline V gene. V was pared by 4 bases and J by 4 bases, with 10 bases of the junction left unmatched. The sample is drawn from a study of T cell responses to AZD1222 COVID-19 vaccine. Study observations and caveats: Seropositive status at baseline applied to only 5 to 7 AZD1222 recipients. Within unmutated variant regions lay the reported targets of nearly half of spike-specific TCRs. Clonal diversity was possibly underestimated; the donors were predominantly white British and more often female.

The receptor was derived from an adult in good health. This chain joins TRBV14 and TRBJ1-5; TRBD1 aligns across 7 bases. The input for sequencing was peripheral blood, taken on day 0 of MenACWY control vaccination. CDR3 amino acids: CASSPPTGLRNQPQHF. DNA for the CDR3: TGTGCCAGCAGCCCACCGACAGGGTTGAGGAATCAGCCCCAGCATTTT.